Below are 26 T cell receptor beta chains sequenced from a single sample in a study of Ad26.COV2.S vaccination and SARS-CoV-2 variants. Treatment described: roughly 19 received Ad26.COV2.S at low or high dose, single or two shots; roughly five received placebo; per-sample allocation not given. On day 63 after the first injection, vaccine and placebo recipients gave samples. Clones were read by immunoSEQ multiplex PCR, and TCRdb kept only the in-frame ones, dropping some. The sample has some 640,000 clones; roughly nine tenths are singletons. Here the sequenced sample was peripheral blood, taken in a trial of Ad26.COV2.S vaccine versus placebo. These receptors all come from a person between 18 and 65 years old who received the Ad26.COV2.S COVID-19 vaccine or a placebo.

A word on this clone: Other DNA sequences of this sample code for an identical CDR3. The chain links TRBV5-1 to TRBJ2-7, with D possibly matching TRBD2 (6 bases). Trimming removed 0 bases at V and 0 bases at J, with 7 bases between. This CDR3 has 14 residues. Germline V gene sequence: CDR1 SGHRS, CDR2 YFSETQ. Written as DNA, the CDR3 is TGCGCCAGCAGCTTGGGCGGGACCTCCTACGAGCAGTACTTC. Translating gives CASSLGGTSYEQYF. Supplemented by reference TRBV5-1 and TRBJ2-7, the full variable domain reads KAGVTQTPRYLIKTRGQQVTLSCSPISGHRSVSWYQQTPGQGLQFLFEYFSETQRNKGNFPGRFSGRQFSNSRSEMNVSTLELGDSALYLCASSLGGTSYEQYFGPGTRLTVT.

As to this clone: Other DNA variants within this sample encode the same CDR3. The rearrangement links TRBV18 to TRBJ2-1, with 16 bases fitting TRBD2. Germline CDR1 is KGHSH and CDR2 is LQKENI. V shed 3 bases and J 7 bases; nucleotides not matched to a gene: 0. This CDR3 spans 15 amino acids. CDR3 sequence reads: CASSPGLAGGNEQFF. Here the CDR3 DNA reads TGTGCCAGCTCACCGGGACTAGCGGGGGGGAATGAGCAGTTCTTC.

The CDR3 DNA is TGCGCCAGCAGCCCGGACAGGGGTCGTAATAATTCACCCCTCCACTTT. It yields the protein CASSPDRGRNNSPLHF. V gene TRBV4-3 combines with J gene TRBJ1-6; 9 nucleotides agree with TRBD1. Germline lookup yields CDR1 LGHNA and CDR2 YSLEER. Trimming took 4 bases from V and 5 from J; bases not matched to a gene: 6. This CDR3 comprises 16 residues.

As regards this clone: This CDR3 is also generated by other DNA sequences in the sample. This chain joins TRBV24-1 and TRBJ2-1; no firm D call. V shed 2 bases and J shed 5 bases, with 0 bases lying between them. CDR3 length equals 11 residues. Per the germline V gene, CDR1 is KGHDR and CDR2 is SFDVKD. The CDR3 here is CATSDYNEQFF. The CDR3 region has the DNA TGTGCCACCAGTGATTACAATGAGCAGTTCTTC.

Details on this clone: Other nucleotide sequences from this sample produce the same CDR3. This rearrangement joins TRBV19 to TRBJ2-5; 8 bases match TRBD1. This CDR3 is 14 amino acids long. Trimming took 3 bases from V and 5 from J; bases not matched to a gene: 5. In germline, CDR1 is LNHDA, CDR2 SQIVND (reference sequence). This chain's CDR3 is CASSIGQGGETQYF. The CDR3 DNA is TGTGCCAGTAGTATCGGACAGGGTGGCGAGACCCAGTACTTC.

This chain links TRBV27 with TRBJ2-1, with D unclear. Germline V gene lookup returns CDR1 MNHEY and CDR2 SMNVEV (reference sequence). V lost 8 bases to trimming and J lost 0 bases, with 8 bases between them. The length of the CDR3 is 13 residues. The CDR3 DNA follows: TGTGCCAGCGGTCGGAGCTCCTACAATGAGCAGTTCTTC. Translating it yields CASGRSSYNEQFF.

The J gene is TRBJ2-3, the V gene TRBV12-3 or TRBV12-4; D not resolved. V gave up 0 bases and J gave up 4 bases, with 2 bases separating them. This CDR3 contains 12 residues. The chain's CDR3 is CASSLASDTQYF. CDR3 nucleotide sequence: TGTGCCAGCAGTTTAGCGTCAGATACGCAGTATTTT.

The chain links TRBV12-3 or TRBV12-4 to TRBJ1-3; no clear D. V was cut by 6 bases and J by 7 bases, with 13 bases left in between. This CDR3 region has 13 residues. The CDR3 reads CASRVRVENTIYF. The CDR3 DNA reads as TGTGCCAGCAGGGTCAGAGTGGAGAACACCATATATTTT.

This chain links TRBV9 with TRBJ1-1; tentatively, D is TRBD1 (5 bases). The germline V gene has CDR1 SGDLS and CDR2 YYNGEE. Trimming shortened V by 0 bases and J by 4 bases, and 13 bases separated the two germline ends. The CDR3 is 15 residues long. DNA of the CDR3: TGTGCCAGCAGCGTAGGGGACCCTACCCCCACTGAAGCTTTCTTT. It yields the protein CASSVGDPTPTEAFF.

The rearrangement joins TRBV19 to TRBJ2-7; 9 nucleotides line up with TRBD1. J was trimmed by 0 bases and V by 5 bases; bases with no gene match: 5. The CDR3 length is 15 residues. The V gene's germline CDR1 is LNHDA and CDR2 SQIVND (reference sequence). The CDR3 spells CASSDRDRVSYEQYF. CDR3 nucleotides: TGTGCCAGTAGTGACCGGGACAGGGTCTCCTACGAGCAGTACTTC.

This chain uses TRBV19 with TRBJ1-5; 7 bases fit TRBD1. Germline values: CDR1 LNHDA, CDR2 SQIVND (reference sequence). CDR3 length: 18 residues. Trimming removed 7 bases from V and 7 bases from J; junction bases left unmatched: 22. CDR3 protein: CASTSRPWPGGGNQPQHF. The CDR3 DNA reads TGTGCCAGTACCTCCAGACCCTGGCCAGGGGGGGGGAACCAGCCCCAGCATTTT.

This sequence joins TRBV7-9 and TRBJ1-4, with no clear D. From germline, CDR1 is SEHNR and CDR2 FQNEAQ (reference sequence). Trimming left V 1 base short and J 3 bases short, with 6 bases between. CDR3 length equals 14 residues. CDR3 loop: CASSLGLANEKLFF. The CDR3 DNA is TGTGCCAGCAGCTTAGGGTTGGCTAATGAAAAACTGTTTTTT.

The V call is TRBV12-3 or TRBV12-4, the J call TRBJ1-1; the D gene is possibly TRBD1 (6 bases). Trimming removed 3 bases at V and 10 bases at J, with 12 bases between. The CDR3 is made up of 12 amino acids. The chain's CDR3 is CASSFSDRRAFF. DNA for the CDR3: TGTGCCAGCAGTTTCTCGGACAGAAGAGCTTTCTTT.

The chain combines TRBV7-6 with TRBJ2-1; 11 bases line up with TRBD1. This CDR3 is built from 15 residues. V was clipped by 3 bases and J by 6 bases; unmatched bases: 4. Germline V gene sequence: CDR1 SGHVS, CDR2 FNYEAQ. The CDR3 sequence is CASSFGQGAGNEQFF. The CDR3 region has the DNA TGTGCCAGCAGCTTCGGACAGGGGGCGGGCAATGAGCAGTTCTTC.

The chain carries TRBV3-1 (or the pseudogene TRBV3-2) and TRBJ1-3; D unclear. The CDR3 runs 12 residues. In germline, CDR1 is LGHDT, CDR2 YNNKEL (reference sequence). V was shortened by 4 bases and J by 7 bases, with 8 bases between the two germline ends. This CDR3 is CASSRNGNTIYF. CDR3 nucleotides: TGTGCCAGCAGCCGGAATGGGAACACCATATATTTT.

On this clone: Compared with germline, one end of the junction differs, possibly owing to a read error. The chain is built from TRBV5-1 and TRBJ2-3; D is undetermined. Germline CDR1 is SGHRS and CDR2 is YFSETQ. The CDR3 extends over 14 amino acids. The DNA for the CDR3 is TGCGCCAGCACAGGAGAACCTGGCATAGATCCGCAGTATTTT. Translation: CASTGEPGIDPQYF.

With regard to this clone: Sequence at one end of the junction differs from germline and may be a read error. Other DNA sequences in the sample encode the same CDR3. The chain uses TRBV11-1 and TRBJ2-1; TRBD2 might be the D (5 bases). In germline, CDR1 is SGHAT, CDR2 FQDESV (reference sequence). This CDR3 is 13 amino acids long. CDR3 in DNA: TGTGCCAGCAGCCTAGCCGGCTACAATGAGCAGTTCTTC. Its translation is CASSLAGYNEQFF.

The rearrangement uses TRBV25-1 and TRBJ2-7; 9 nucleotides align to TRBD1. The germline V gene has CDR1 MGHDK and CDR2 SYGVNS. The CDR3 is 15 amino acids. Trimming at V came to 4 bases and at J to 5 bases, leaving 9 bases not matched to a gene. DNA of the CDR3: TGTGCCAGCAGTGCCCTTGGGACAGGGCCAGACGAGCAGTACTTC. Protein product: CASSALGTGPDEQYF.

Concerning this clone itself: The same CDR3 also results from other DNA sequences found in this sample. V usage is TRBV9 and J usage is TRBJ1-6; D unclear. V gave up 0 bases and J gave up 4 bases, with 5 bases separating them. The CDR3 consists of 14 residues. From germline, CDR1 is SGDLS and CDR2 YYNGEE. CDR3 nucleotides: TGTGCCAGCAGCGTAGGCAGATATAATTCACCCCTCCACTTT. Residues: CASSVGRYNSPLHF. The full variable domain, its missing parts supplied by reference TRBV9 and TRBJ1-6, is DSGVTQTPKHLITATGQRVTLRCSPRSGDLSVYWYQQSLDQGLQFLIQYYNGEERAKGNILERFSAQQFPDLHSELNLSSLELGDSALYFCASSVGRYNSPLHFGNGTRLTVT.

CDR3 sequence (DNA): TGTGCCAGCAGCTTGGGGATAGCGGGAGGGGATACGCAGTATTTT. Translating it yields CASSLGIAGGDTQYF. This chain uses TRBV5-8 with TRBJ2-3; 11 positions match TRBD2. Per the germline V gene, CDR1 is SGHTS and CDR2 is YDEGEE. V lost 0 bases to trimming and J lost 6 bases; unmatched junction nucleotides: 3. CDR3 size: 15 residues.

This sequence joins TRBV9 and TRBJ2-5; 9 positions match TRBD1. V gave up 1 base and J gave up 4 bases; unmatched junction bases: 5. CDR3 length equals 15 residues. From germline, CDR1 is SGDLS and CDR2 YYNGEE. CDR3 coding DNA: TGTGCCAGCAGCGTAACGGACAGGGGCTCAGAGACCCAGTACTTC. This codes for CASSVTDRGSETQYF.

The V gene is TRBV29-1, the J gene TRBJ2-7; no clear D. The CDR3 sequence is 12 residues long. Trimming shortened V by 3 bases and J by 5 bases, and 11 bases separated the two germline ends. From germline, CDR1 is SQVTM and CDR2 ANQGSEA. The CDR3 DNA follows: TGCAGCGTTGATGCCACGGAGAACGAGCAGTACTTC. It yields the protein CSVDATENEQYF.

The chain uses TRBV11-2 and TRBJ2-7; TRBD1 agrees at 8 bases. Trimming removed 1 base from V and 6 bases from J; junction bases left unmatched: 5. This CDR3 has 14 amino acids. Germline values: CDR1 SGHAT, CDR2 FQNNGV. For the CDR3, the DNA is TGTGCCAGCAGCTTAGTCCCAGGACAGGGCGAGCAGTACTTC. It encodes CASSLVPGQGEQYF. Based on the CDR3 plus reference TRBV11-2 and TRBJ2-7, the full variable domain is EAGVAQSPRYKIIEKRQSVAFWCNPISGHATLYWYQQILGQGPKLLIQFQNNGVVDDSQLPKDRFSAERLKGVDSTLKIQPAKLEDSAVYLCASSLVPGQGEQYFGPGTRLTVT.

This clone was counted once. The gene calls are TRBV6-1 and TRBJ2-5; the match to TRBD2 covers 15 bases. V gave up 1 base and J gave up 3 bases; unmatched junction bases: 3. The CDR3 is 17 amino acids. CDR1 is MNHNS, CDR2 SASEGT, per germline. This chain's CDR3 is CASSEGGTSGRKETQYF. Here the CDR3 DNA reads TGTGCCAGCAGTGAAGGGGGGACTAGCGGGAGGAAAGAGACCCAGTACTTC.

This sequence joins TRBV30 and TRBJ2-7; 7 bases match TRBD1. This CDR3 comprises 15 residues. Germline V gene sequence: CDR1 GTSNPN, CDR2 SVGIG (reference sequence). Losses at the gene ends were 0 bases for V and 1 base for J; bases not matched to a gene: 6. CDR3 loop: CAWSVKGAISYEQYF. Here the CDR3 DNA reads TGTGCCTGGAGTGTAAAGGGGGCCATTTCCTACGAGCAGTACTTC.

CDR3 nucleotides: TGTGCCTGGAGTGCCGATAGACGAGTCAATCAGCCCCAGCATTTT. Protein product: CAWSADRRVNQPQHF. The chain employs TRBV30 and TRBJ1-5; no clear D. The V gene's germline CDR1 is GTSNPN and CDR2 SVGIG (reference sequence). The CDR3 contains 15 residues. V was pared by 1 base and J by 3 bases, with 13 bases between.